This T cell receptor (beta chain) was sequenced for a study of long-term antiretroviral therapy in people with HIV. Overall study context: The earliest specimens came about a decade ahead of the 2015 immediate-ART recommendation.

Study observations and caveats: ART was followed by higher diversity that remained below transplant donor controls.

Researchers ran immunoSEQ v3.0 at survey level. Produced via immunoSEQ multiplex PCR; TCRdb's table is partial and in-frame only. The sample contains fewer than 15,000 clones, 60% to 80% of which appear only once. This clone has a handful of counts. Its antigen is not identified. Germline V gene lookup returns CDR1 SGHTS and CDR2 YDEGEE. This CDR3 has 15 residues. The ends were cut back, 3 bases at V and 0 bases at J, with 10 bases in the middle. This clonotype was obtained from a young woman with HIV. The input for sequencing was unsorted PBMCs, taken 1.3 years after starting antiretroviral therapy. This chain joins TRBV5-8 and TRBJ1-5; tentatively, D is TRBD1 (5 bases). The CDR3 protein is CASSWQGYSNQPQHF. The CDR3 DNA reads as TGTGCCAGCAGCTGGCAGGGATATAGCAATCAGCCCCAGCATTTT. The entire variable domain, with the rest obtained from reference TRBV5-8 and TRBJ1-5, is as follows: EAGVTQSPTHLIKTRGQQATLRCSPISGHTSVYWYQQALGLGLQFLLWYDEGEERNRGNFPPRFSGRQFPNYSSELNVNALELEDSALYLCASSWQGYSNQPQHFGDGTRLSIL.